A selection of T cell receptor beta chains follows, all from one sample in a study of tumor and adjacent non-tumor tissue in lung cancer. TCRdb called the multiplex PCR reads again in MiXCR, with one record for every CDR3 protein. The repertoire holds about 110,000 distinct CDR3 sequences, with around 82% as singletons. The sample was lung tumor tissue. These receptors were obtained from a man in his sixties or seventies with non-small cell lung cancer. CDR3s include the opening cysteine and the closing phenylalanine or tryptophan. A D gene is named only where the DNA matches it firmly. A row's size may be missing; if present it is once, few, many or a size class.

d_call | j_call | clone_size | v_call | cdr3_nt | cdr3_aa
TRBD1 | TRBJ1-2 | - | TRBV29-1 | TGCGGCGGGGGAGTGGAGGGGACAGGAAGTAGCTACACCTTC | CGGGVEGTGSSYTF
- | TRBJ2-1 | - | TRBV6-5 | TGTGTCAGCAGTTACGTCGGCGGGAGAAGGGACAATAAGCAGTTCTTC | CVSSYVGGRRDNKQFF
- | TRBJ2-1 | - | TRBV6-2/TRBV6-3 | TGTGCCAGCAGTCTGCGGGTGGCCTCATACAATGAGCAGTTCTTC | CASSLRVASYNEQFF
- | TRBJ1-3 | once | TRBV6-6 | TGTCCCAGCAGCATCTTGGGACACGGGGGAAACACAATATATTTT | CPSSILGHGGNTIYF
- | TRBJ1-5 | - | TRBV14 | TGTGTCAGCAGCAGAGAGATGGGGCAGCCCCAGCATTTT | CVSSREMGQPQHF
- | TRBJ1-2 | - | TRBV29-1 | TGCAGCGGTACAGAGAACTATGGCTACACTTTC | CSGTENYGYTF
TRBD2 | TRBJ2-1 | - | TRBV11-3 | TGTGCCAGCAGCCTCCTAGGGACTAACGTGGGCTACAATGAGAAGTTCTTC | CASSLLGTNVGYNEKFF
- | TRBJ2-7 | - | TRBV11-2 | TGTGCCATCAGCCAATGGACCGACTGCGAGCAGTACTTC | CAISQWTDCEQYF
- | TRBJ2-5 | - | TRBV29-1 | TGCAACGCCAAGGCCTACCTTCAGACAGGTCAAGAGACTCAGTACTTC | CNAKAYLQTGQETQYF
- | TRBJ2-7 | - | TRBV11-2 | TGTGTCAGTAGCCATTCAATCGACAGGACCTACGAGCAGTACTTC | CVSSHSIDRTYEQYF
- | TRBJ1-2 | - | TRBV6-1 | TGTGCTAGCAGTGCGGACGGAAGCCAGTATGGCTACACCTTC | CASSADGSQYGYTF
TRBD1 | TRBJ2-7 | - | TRBV11-2 | TGTGCCAGCAGCTTAGATCAGGGGGCCCCCTACCAACAATACTTC | CASSLDQGAPYQQYF
- | TRBJ1-2 | - | TRBV29-1 | TGCAGCGCCGAGACAAGGAAGGCTAACTATGGTTACACCTTC | CSAETRKANYGYTF
- | TRBJ1-1 | few | TRBV5-5 | TGTGCCAGTAGCATGGACCCCCAGCGCACTGAAGCTTTCTTT | CASSMDPQRTEAFF
- | TRBJ2-1 | - | TRBV10-2 | TGCGCCACCAGGTCCCCGGGACCCTCTTCTGATGAGTATTTCTTC | CATRSPGPSSDEYFF
- | TRBJ2-6 | many | TRBV29-1 | TGCAGCGCGACCTACTCTGGGGCCAACGTCCTGACTTTC | CSATYSGANVLTF
- | TRBJ2-7 | once | TRBV24-1 | TGTGCCACCAGTGGAAGGGGAGTCAGTCCGATGGTAGATGAGCAGTACTTC | CATSGRGVSPMVDEQYF
- | TRBJ1-2 | - | TRBV28 | TGTGCCAGCAGTTTAAATCCGCACTATGACTACACCTTC | CASSLNPHYDYTF
- | TRBJ2-7 | - | TRBV12-3/TRBV12-4 | TGTGCCAGCAGCCTTTTGCTCGGACAGAAATCTTCAATGGAGCAGCACTTC | CASSLLLGQKSSMEQHF
- | TRBJ1-1 | - | TRBV29-1 | TGCAACGGCATAATCGACAAGGGGAACACTGAAGCTTTCTTT | CNGIIDKGNTEAFF
TRBD2 | TRBJ2-7 | - | TRBV6-5 | TGTGTCGTCGGAAGGAGACTAGCGGGTTCCTACGTGCAGTACTTC | CVVGRRLAGSYVQYF
- | TRBJ2-2 | - | TRBV11-3 | TGTGCTACCAGCTTATCTCCCCCCGGGGAGCTGTTTTTT | CATSLSPPGELFF
- | TRBJ1-1 | - | TRBV5-1 | TGCGCCAGCGGCTCTGGGAGAGACACTGAAGCTTTCTTT | CASGSGRDTEAFF
- | TRBJ1-4 | - | TRBV24-1 | TGTGCCATCAGTGAGCCGCAGGTATATACAACTAATGAAAAACTGTTTTTT | CAISEPQVYTTNEKLFF
- | TRBJ2-1 | - | TRBV12-3/TRBV12-4 | TGTACCAGCAGTACCGCAACAGGTATCTCCTACGATGAACAGTTCTTC | CTSSTATGISYDEQFF
- | TRBJ1-1 | once | TRBV11-2 | TGTGCCAGAAGCTTAGGGACGTCCGATAAACCTTTCTTT | CARSLGTSDKPFF
TRBD2 | TRBJ2-7 | - | TRBV6-6 | TGTGCCAGCTCTACCCCTAGCGGGAGTTTCGAAGAGCAGTACTTC | CASSTPSGSFEEQYF
- | TRBJ2-2 | - | TRBV12-5 | TGTGCTAGTGCCTCCGGGTTCGGGGAGCTGTTTTTT | CASASGFGELFF
- | TRBJ2-5 | - | TRBV7-9 | TGTGCCGGCAGCTCACCGTGCAGTACGAAAGAGACCCAGTACTTC | CAGSSPCSTKETQYF
- | TRBJ1-1 | once | TRBV6-5 | TGTGCCAGAAGATCCAGACATGGGGTAAGGGCTTTCTTT | CARRSRHGVRAFF
- | TRBJ2-7 | once | TRBV12-3/TRBV12-4 | TGTGCCGGCAGTATGGGACAAGCCTACAAGCAATACTTC | CAGSMGQAYKQYF
- | TRBJ2-1 | - | TRBV6-2/TRBV6-3 | TGTACCAGTAGTTACTCGGTTCAGGAATACTCCTACAATGAGCAGTTCTTC | CTSSYSVQEYSYNEQFF
TRBD2 | TRBJ2-7 | - | TRBV6-1 | TGTGCCAGCAGTGCCCCAATTAGCGGGAGATACAAACAGTACTTC | CASSAPISGRYKQYF
- | TRBJ2-1 | - | TRBV6-5 | TGTGACAGCAGACATACTGGCGGGAAGCAGTTCTTC | CDSRHTGGKQFF
- | TRBJ2-7 | once | TRBV29-1 | TGCAGTGTTGGGGCAAGTGGGATGCTCGAGCAGTACTTC | CSVGASGMLEQYF
TRBD1 | TRBJ1-5 | - | TRBV6-1 | TGTGTCAGCAGTGAAGAGACAGGGAGCGTTCAGCCCCAGCATTTT | CVSSEETGSVQPQHF
- | TRBJ1-6 | medium-sized | TRBV6-5 | TGTGCCAGCAGGTTAACCAGTTCACCCCTCCACTTT | CASRLTSSPLHF
- | TRBJ1-1 | - | TRBV6-5 | TGTGACAGCAGTTACTCCTGGGGAAGCATTGAAGCTTTCTTT | CDSSYSWGSIEAFF
TRBD1 | TRBJ1-2 | - | TRBV4-1 | TGCGCCAGCAGCCACGCGGGACAGGGTATTGATGGCTACACCTTC | CASSHAGQGIDGYTF
TRBD2 | TRBJ2-2 | - | TRBV11-2 | TGTGCCATCAGCTGGGGGGGACCCACCGGGGAGCTGTTTTTT | CAISWGGPTGELFF
TRBD2 | TRBJ2-2 | - | TRBV4-1 | TGCGCTAGCAGCCTCACTGGGGGGGGCACCGGGGAGCTGTTTTTT | CASSLTGGGTGELFF
TRBD2 | TRBJ2-5 | - | TRBV14 | TGTGTTAGCAGCCAAGCGGGGACCCAGCACTTC | CVSSQAGTQHF
- | TRBJ1-5 | - | TRBV6-6 | TGTACCAGCCACGGGATAGGGCGACAGCCCCAGCATTTT | CTSHGIGRQPQHF
- | TRBJ1-2 | - | TRBV28 | TGTGTCAGCCTTAGAGGGGCAGTAAATTACGACTACACCTTC | CVSLRGAVNYDYTF
- | TRBJ1-5 | - | TRBV25-1 | TGTACCAGCAGTGAATCCGGAGGACTTGGCAATCAGCCCCAGCATTTT | CTSSESGGLGNQPQHF
- | TRBJ2-3 | - | TRBV11-2 | TGTGCCAGCAGCTCACAGGGCTTCTCAGATATACAGTATTTT | CASSSQGFSDIQYF
TRBD1 | TRBJ2-1 | - | TRBV10-1 | TGCGCCAACAGTCGGACAGGGCCCTATTACTATGAACAGTTCTTC | CANSRTGPYYYEQFF
TRBD2 | TRBJ2-1 | few | TRBV11-3 | TGTGCCAGCAGCCCGGGGGGTTGGAGCTCCTACAATGAGCAGTTCTTC | CASSPGGWSSYNEQFF
TRBD1 | TRBJ1-6 | - | TRBV11-2 | TGCGCCAGCAGTCAGACAGGGCGGTATTCACCCGTCCACTTT | CASSQTGRYSPVHF
TRBD1 | TRBJ2-2 | - | TRBV6-6 | TGTGCCAGCAGTTACGCAGACTTCGATTGGACAGGGCCCTCCGGGGAGCTGTTTTTT | CASSYADFDWTGPSGELFF
- | TRBJ2-7 | - | TRBV12-5 | TGTGCTAGTGGTTTGTTCTTGCCAGGGGAAGAAACCTACGAGCAGTACTTC | CASGLFLPGEETYEQYF
- | TRBJ1-1 | - | TRBV5-1 | TGCGCCAGTAGCTTGGTAGTTGGTACGAACACTGAAGCTTACTTT | CASSLVVGTNTEAYF
- | TRBJ2-1 | once | TRBV6-1 | TGTGCCAGCAGAGATTACGGGGGCCCGAACAATGAGCAGTTCTTC | CASRDYGGPNNEQFF
- | TRBJ1-1 | - | TRBV6-2/TRBV6-3 | TGTGCCAACAGCACCCCCCCCACGGGCACTGAAGCTTTCTTC | CANSTPPTGTEAFF
- | TRBJ1-5 | - | TRBV6-1 | TGTGCCAGCAGTGTAATTCGGGACAATCTTGGCGATCAACCCCAGCATTTT | CASSVIRDNLGDQPQHF